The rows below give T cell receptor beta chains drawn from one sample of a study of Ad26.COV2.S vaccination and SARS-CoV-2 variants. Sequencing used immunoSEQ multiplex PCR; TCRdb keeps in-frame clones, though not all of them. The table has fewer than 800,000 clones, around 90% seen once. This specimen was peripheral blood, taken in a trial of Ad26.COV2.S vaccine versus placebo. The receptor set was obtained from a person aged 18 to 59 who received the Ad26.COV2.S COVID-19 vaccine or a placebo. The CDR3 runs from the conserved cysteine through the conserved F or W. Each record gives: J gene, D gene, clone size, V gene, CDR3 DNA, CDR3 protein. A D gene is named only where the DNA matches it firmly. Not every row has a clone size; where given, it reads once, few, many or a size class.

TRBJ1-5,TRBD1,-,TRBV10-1,TGCGCCAGCAGTGAAGGTATGGGACAGGTGGGTGATAGCAATCAGCCCCAGCATTTT,CASSEGMGQVGDSNQPQHF
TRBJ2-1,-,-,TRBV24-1,TGTGCCACCACTACCGGGACACCTCGTAATGAGCAGTTCTTC,CATTTGTPRNEQFF
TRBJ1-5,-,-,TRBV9,TGTGCCAGCAGCGCCGGGGGTCAGCCCCAGCATTTT,CASSAGGQPQHF
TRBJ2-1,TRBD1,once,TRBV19,TGTGCCAGTCGACGACAGGGGAGCTACAATGAGCAGTTCTTC,CASRRQGSYNEQFF
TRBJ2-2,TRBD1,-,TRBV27,TGTGCCAGCAGTTTACGCGGACAGGGGGCCGGCGGGGAGCTGTTTTTT,CASSLRGQGAGGELFF
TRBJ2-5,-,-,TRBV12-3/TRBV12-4,TGTGCCAGCAGTTTAGGGGTTGGGGAGACCCAGTACTTC,CASSLGVGETQYF
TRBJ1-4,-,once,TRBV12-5,TGTGCTAGTGGTTCAACATCAATTACAGGTGCAACTAATGAAAAACTGTTTTTT,CASGSTSITGATNEKLFF
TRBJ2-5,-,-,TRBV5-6,TGTGCCAGCAGCTTTGAACTGGGCTTCCAAGAGACCCAGTACTTC,CASSFELGFQETQYF
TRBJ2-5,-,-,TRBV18,TGTGCCAGCTCACCCCCCTTGGAGACCCAGTACTTC,CASSPPLETQYF
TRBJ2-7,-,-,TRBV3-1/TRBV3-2,TGTGCCAGCAGCCAAGGGGGGGGAGACAGGGGCCACGAGCAGTACTTC,CASSQGGGDRGHEQYF
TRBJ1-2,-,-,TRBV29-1,TGCAGCGTTGGAGGGCCCGTCTACACCTTC,CSVGGPVYTF
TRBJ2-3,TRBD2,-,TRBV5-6,TGTGCCAGCAGCTTGTTTTTGCGGGGGGTAAGCACAGATACGCAGTATTTT,CASSLFLRGVSTDTQYF
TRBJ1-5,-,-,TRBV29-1,TGCAGCGCCGGGGATAGCAATCAGCCCCAGCATTTT,CSAGDSNQPQHF
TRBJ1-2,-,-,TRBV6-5,TGTGCCAGCGGCCCATGGGCTAACTATGGCTACACCTTC,CASGPWANYGYTF
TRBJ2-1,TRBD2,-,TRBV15,TGTGCCACCAGCAGAGTTAGCGGGACGTACAATGAGCAGTTCTTC,CATSRVSGTYNEQFF
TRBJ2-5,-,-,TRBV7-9,TGTGCCAGCAGCCCTCTCGGCGGAGCTAAAGAGACCCAGTACTTC,CASSPLGGAKETQYF
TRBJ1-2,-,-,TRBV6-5,TGTGCCAGCAGTCCGGACGTACCCAGTGGCTACACCTTC,CASSPDVPSGYTF
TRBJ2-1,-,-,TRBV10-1,TGCGCCAGCAGTGCTAACGAGAGCCCCGGCAATGAGCAGTTCTTC,CASSANESPGNEQFF
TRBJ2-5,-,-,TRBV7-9,TGTGCCAGCAGCCGCAAGATTCGGGGGCAGCCGATTCCAGAGACCCAGTACTTC,CASSRKIRGQPIPETQYF
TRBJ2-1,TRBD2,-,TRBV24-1,TGTGCCACCAGTGATGCCCGACTAGCGGTAGCCTACAATGAGCAGTTCTTC,CATSDARLAVAYNEQFF
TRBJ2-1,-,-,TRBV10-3,TGTGCCATCAGTGGAGGGCTAGATTACAATGAGCAGTTCTTC,CAISGGLDYNEQFF
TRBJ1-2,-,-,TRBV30,TGTGCCTGGAAGGGGGGACCCATTCTATTGGGCTACACCTTC,CAWKGGPILLGYTF
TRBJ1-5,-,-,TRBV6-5,TGTGCCAGCAGTTACTCCACAGGGCAGCAGCCCCAGCATTTT,CASSYSTGQQPQHF
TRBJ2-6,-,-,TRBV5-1,TGCGCCAGCAGCTTGGAGTCATTCTCTGGGGCCAACGTCCTGACTTTC,CASSLESFSGANVLTF
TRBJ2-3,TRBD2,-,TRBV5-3,TGTGCCAGAAGCCGTAGCGGGGGGAGCACAGATACGCAGTATTTT,CARSRSGGSTDTQYF
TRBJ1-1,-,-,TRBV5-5,TGTGCCAGCAGCTCCACCACAGGGTACACTGAAGCTTTCTTT,CASSSTTGYTEAFF
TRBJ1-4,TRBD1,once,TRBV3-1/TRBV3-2,TGTGCCAGCAGCCAAGATTCAGGGGGTCAGAGGAATGAAAAACTGTTTTTT,CASSQDSGGQRNEKLFF
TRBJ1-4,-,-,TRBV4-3,TGCGCCAGCAGCCAAGACCCCCCCGGGGGGACTGAAAAACTGTTTTTT,CASSQDPPGGTEKLFF
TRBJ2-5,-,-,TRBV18,TGTGCCAGCTCACGGGCTACCCAAGAGACCCAGTACTTC,CASSRATQETQYF
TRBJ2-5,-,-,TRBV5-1,TGCGCCAGCAGCTGGCCCTCAGAGACCCAGTACTTC,CASSWPSETQYF
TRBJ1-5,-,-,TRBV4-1,TGCGCCAGCAGCCAAGAATCGGGTGGGCAGCCCCAGCATTTT,CASSQESGGQPQHF
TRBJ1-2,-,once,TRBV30,TGTGCCTGGAGTGAGGCCAGCTATGGCTACACCTTC,CAWSEASYGYTF
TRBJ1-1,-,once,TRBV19,TGTGCCAGTAGTATAAGGCTTGAAGCTTTCTTT,CASSIRLEAFF
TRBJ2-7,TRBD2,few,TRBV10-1,TGCGCCAGCAGTACCGGGACTAGCGGGGCTACTAGCTCCTACGAGCAGTACTTC,CASSTGTSGATSSYEQYF
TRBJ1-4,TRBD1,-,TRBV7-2,TGTGCCAGCAGCTGGACAGGGGGCACGAATGAAAAACTGTTTTTT,CASSWTGGTNEKLFF
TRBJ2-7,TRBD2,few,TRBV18,TGTGCCAGCTCACCTGGACTAGCGGGACGGACCTACGAGCAGTACTTC,CASSPGLAGRTYEQYF
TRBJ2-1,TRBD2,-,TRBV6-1,TGTGCCAGCAGTGAATATTCTAGCGGGATGGTGGGCTCCTACAATGAGCAGTTCTTC,CASSEYSSGMVGSYNEQFF
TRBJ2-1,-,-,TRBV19,TGTGCCAGTAGTATAGACCCCAGGAGTGAGCAGTTCTTC,CASSIDPRSEQFF
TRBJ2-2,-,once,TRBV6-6,TGTGCCAGCAGTCAGAAAGGGGTCGGGGAGCTGTTTTTT,CASSQKGVGELFF
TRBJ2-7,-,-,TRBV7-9,TGTGCCAGCAGCTTTGAGGGCGAGCAGTACTTC,CASSFEGEQYF
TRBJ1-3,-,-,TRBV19,TGTGCCACCGCCTCTTGGACTGGAAACACCATATATTTT,CATASWTGNTIYF
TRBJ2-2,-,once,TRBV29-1,TGCAGCGTCGGGGCCTACACCGGGGAGCTGTTTTTT,CSVGAYTGELFF
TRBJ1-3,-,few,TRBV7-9,TGTGCCAGCAGCCCAGTGGGGGCGAACACCATATATTTT,CASSPVGANTIYF